This record looks at one TCR beta chain sequence and its context. Its antigen is undetermined. One end of the junction varies from germline; a read error may be responsible. This sample was taken from a study of cytomegalovirus exposure and HLA in healthy donors. Study results and limitations: For presence/absence analyses, sequencing depth was assumed to be roughly uniform across donors. Previously analyzed data showed that most TCR beta V segments were productive at a frequency of about 90% or about 30%.

The PCR used 60 Vbeta and 13 Jbeta primers. Per the study methods: The authors later counted 70 million to 80 million unique TCR beta chains, roughly 11 million of them shared. Assay used: immunoSEQ multiplex PCR; TCRdb lists only in-frame clones, some missing. The V and J calls and clone size are taken from that table; D and trimming were inferred from the DNA. Among some 180,000 clones listed, 70% to 90% were seen once. Source material: PBMCs. This receptor was obtained from a man between 25 and 39 years old in good health and CMV-seropositive.

The CDR3 DNA follows: TGTTCCAGCAGCTTAGGCCTTGCCGGGATGAGCTCCTACGAGCAGTACTTC. Translated: CSSSLGLAGMSSYEQYF. The gene calls are TRBV7-9 and TRBJ2-7; weak D call: TRBD2 (5 bases). Germline lookup yields CDR1 SEHNR and CDR2 FQNEAQ (reference sequence). The CDR3 spans 17 residues. The full variable domain, with the rest looked up from reference TRBV7-9 and TRBJ2-7, is DTGVSQNPRHKITKRGQNVTFRCDPISEHNRLYWYRQTLGQGPEFLTYFQNEAQLEKSRLLSDRFSAERPKGSFSTLEIQRTEQGDSAMYLCSSSLGLAGMSSYEQYFGPGTRLTVT.